Listed below are T cell receptor beta chains from one sample, sequenced in a study of blood T cells in healthy people across ages. Each CDR3 protein is one row after TCRdb ran MiXCR on the 5' RACE reads. The table includes about 1.1 million distinct CDR3 sequences, more than 30% detected once. The sequenced sample consisted of blood. Every receptor here comes from a man between 18 and 35 years old in good health. Each CDR3 is given with its conserved first and last residue. Each record gives: CDR3 DNA, CDR3 protein, V gene, J gene, D gene, clone size, CDR3 length. D genes are given only for firm matches. Clone size is stated in some rows and not others, as once, few, many or a class when expanded.

cdr3_nt: TGTGCCAGCAGTGAAGGGGCGGAGCCCCAGCATTTT
cdr3_aa: CASSEGAEPQHF
v_call: TRBV2
j_call: TRBJ1-5
d_call: NA
clone_size: NA
cdr3_length: 12

cdr3_nt: TGTGCCAGCAGTCAAAGGATACAACGGGAGGCCAAAAACATTCAGTACTTC
cdr3_aa: CASSQRIQREAKNIQYF
v_call: TRBV6-6
j_call: TRBJ2-4
d_call: NA
clone_size: NA
cdr3_length: 17

cdr3_nt: TGTGCCATCAGTGCGGGGCAGGGGGGGACTGAAGCTTTCTTT
cdr3_aa: CAISAGQGGTEAFF
v_call: TRBV10-3
j_call: TRBJ1-1
d_call: TRBD1
clone_size: few
cdr3_length: 14

cdr3_nt: TGCAGTGCCAATGACAGAACCCAAGAGACCCAGTACTTC
cdr3_aa: CSANDRTQETQYF
v_call: TRBV20-1
j_call: TRBJ2-5
d_call: NA
clone_size: few
cdr3_length: 13

cdr3_nt: TGTGCCATCAGTGCCGGACCGACAGGGGTCGGCTACACCTTC
cdr3_aa: CAISAGPTGVGYTF
v_call: TRBV10-3
j_call: TRBJ1-2
d_call: TRBD1
clone_size: few
cdr3_length: 14

cdr3_nt: TGCGCCAGCAGCTTGGTCAGGCCCCAAGCGAGCAGAGCCACCGGGGAGCTGTTTTTT
cdr3_aa: CASSLVRPQASRATGELFF
v_call: TRBV5-1
j_call: TRBJ2-2
d_call: NA
clone_size: NA
cdr3_length: 19

cdr3_nt: TGCAGTACCGCAGGACAGTTGGACTATGGCTACACCTTC
cdr3_aa: CSTAGQLDYGYTF
v_call: TRBV20-1
j_call: TRBJ1-2
d_call: NA
clone_size: few
cdr3_length: 13

cdr3_nt: TGTGCCAGTAGTATCTGGGACAGTCCTTCGGAGTTCACTAAAGCTTTCTTT
cdr3_aa: CASSIWDSPSEFTKAFF
v_call: TRBV19
j_call: TRBJ1-1
d_call: TRBD1
clone_size: NA
cdr3_length: 17

cdr3_nt: TGTGCCAGCAGTATCCGGGACAGGGGTTCCACAGATACGCAGTATTTT
cdr3_aa: CASSIRDRGSTDTQYF
v_call: TRBV25-1
j_call: TRBJ2-3
d_call: TRBD1
clone_size: NA
cdr3_length: 16

cdr3_nt: TGTGCCAGCATCCTTAATGGGGGAGACTACCTCTATGGCTACACCTTC
cdr3_aa: CASILNGGDYLYGYTF
v_call: TRBV28
j_call: TRBJ1-2
d_call: NA
clone_size: NA
cdr3_length: 16

cdr3_nt: TGTGCCAGCAGGGGGGGGGAAGATACGCAGTATTTT
cdr3_aa: CASRGGEDTQYF
v_call: TRBV28
j_call: TRBJ2-3
d_call: TRBD2
clone_size: few
cdr3_length: 12

cdr3_nt: TGCAGTGCTCGGGACAGGGAGTCCGGTTATTCACCCCTCCACTTT
cdr3_aa: CSARDRESGYSPLHF
v_call: TRBV20-1
j_call: TRBJ1-6
d_call: TRBD1
clone_size: NA
cdr3_length: 15

cdr3_nt: TGTGCCAGCAGAATGGCGGGGGGCTCTGAAGCTTTCTTT
cdr3_aa: CASRMAGGSEAFF
v_call: TRBV27
j_call: TRBJ1-1
d_call: NA
clone_size: NA
cdr3_length: 13

cdr3_nt: TGCAGTGCTTTCCATGGACAGTTAGATGGCTACACCTTC
cdr3_aa: CSAFHGQLDGYTF
v_call: TRBV20-1
j_call: TRBJ1-2
d_call: NA
clone_size: few
cdr3_length: 13

cdr3_nt: TGTGCCACTGGGAGAGGCGGCAATCAGCCCCAGCATTTT
cdr3_aa: CATGRGGNQPQHF
v_call: TRBV6-5
j_call: TRBJ1-5
d_call: NA
clone_size: NA
cdr3_length: 13

cdr3_nt: TGCGCCAGCAGCCCAGACCTGAAAAGCCAGCCCCAGCATTTT
cdr3_aa: CASSPDLKSQPQHF
v_call: TRBV4-3
j_call: TRBJ1-5
d_call: NA
clone_size: few
cdr3_length: 14

cdr3_nt: TGTGCCAGCAGTGACTGGGGAAACACTGAAGCTTTCTTT
cdr3_aa: CASSDWGNTEAFF
v_call: TRBV6-2/TRBV6-3
j_call: TRBJ1-1
d_call: NA
clone_size: NA
cdr3_length: 13

cdr3_nt: TGCGCCAGCAGCCACCTGGCCGGGCGTACTGAAGCTTTCTTT
cdr3_aa: CASSHLAGRTEAFF
v_call: TRBV4-1
j_call: TRBJ1-1
d_call: NA
clone_size: NA
cdr3_length: 14

cdr3_nt: TGTGCCAGCAGTTACAGCTCGCGGGCTTTCTTT
cdr3_aa: CASSYSSRAFF
v_call: TRBV6-6
j_call: TRBJ1-1
d_call: NA
clone_size: NA
cdr3_length: 11

cdr3_nt: TGCGCCAGCAGCCAAGGAAGGGGGCTCGGCTACACCTTC
cdr3_aa: CASSQGRGLGYTF
v_call: TRBV4-1
j_call: TRBJ1-2
d_call: TRBD1
clone_size: NA
cdr3_length: 13

cdr3_nt: TGTGCCAGCAGCTATAGGGGGCACTACGAGCAGTACTTC
cdr3_aa: CASSYRGHYEQYF
v_call: TRBV7-9
j_call: TRBJ2-7
d_call: TRBD1
clone_size: many
cdr3_length: 13

cdr3_nt: TGCGCCAGCAGCCAGGACAGGGTTAGAGAGCAGTTCTTC
cdr3_aa: CASSQDRVREQFF
v_call: TRBV4-3
j_call: TRBJ2-1
d_call: TRBD1
clone_size: few
cdr3_length: 13

cdr3_nt: TGTGCCAGCAGTCCGGGACTCCCAGGCGATGAGCAGTACTTC
cdr3_aa: CASSPGLPGDEQYF
v_call: TRBV12-3/TRBV12-4
j_call: TRBJ2-7
d_call: NA
clone_size: few
cdr3_length: 14

cdr3_nt: TGTGCCAGCAGCGATAGGGTAGACTATGGCTACACCTTC
cdr3_aa: CASSDRVDYGYTF
v_call: TRBV9
j_call: TRBJ1-2
d_call: NA
clone_size: NA
cdr3_length: 13

cdr3_nt: TGTGCCAGCAGCGTAGCGGTCCTGAGCACAGATACGCAGTATTTT
cdr3_aa: CASSVAVLSTDTQYF
v_call: TRBV9
j_call: TRBJ2-3
d_call: NA
clone_size: few
cdr3_length: 15

cdr3_nt: TGCAGTGCGGCAACAGAGGTCCGACCCTACAATGAGCAGTTCTTC
cdr3_aa: CSAATEVRPYNEQFF
v_call: TRBV20-1
j_call: TRBJ2-1
d_call: NA
clone_size: NA
cdr3_length: 15

cdr3_nt: TGTGCCAGCAGCTGGGGAGGATCCAACACTAAAGCTTTCTTT
cdr3_aa: CASSWGGSNTKAFF
v_call: TRBV5-5
j_call: TRBJ1-1
d_call: NA
clone_size: NA
cdr3_length: 14

cdr3_nt: TGTGCCACCAGTATGGACGCGCATCAAGAGACCCAGTACTTC
cdr3_aa: CATSMDAHQETQYF
v_call: TRBV24-1
j_call: TRBJ2-5
d_call: NA
clone_size: few
cdr3_length: 14

cdr3_nt: TGTGCCAGCAGTGAATTTAACGGGCGCACAGATACGCAGTATTTT
cdr3_aa: CASSEFNGRTDTQYF
v_call: TRBV2
j_call: TRBJ2-3
d_call: NA
clone_size: few
cdr3_length: 15

cdr3_nt: TGTGCCAGCAGTGAAGCCCGGACAGCGCTGTTTTTT
cdr3_aa: CASSEARTALFF
v_call: TRBV2
j_call: TRBJ1-4
d_call: NA
clone_size: few
cdr3_length: 12

cdr3_nt: TGTGCCATCAGTTGGGACACCCAGAGCTCCTACGAGCAGTACTTC
cdr3_aa: CAISWDTQSSYEQYF
v_call: TRBV10-3
j_call: TRBJ2-7
d_call: NA
clone_size: many
cdr3_length: 15

cdr3_nt: TGCAGTGCTAGAGACCCCTCACAGGGCGGGCATCAGCCCCAGCATTTT
cdr3_aa: CSARDPSQGGHQPQHF
v_call: TRBV20-1
j_call: TRBJ1-5
d_call: NA
clone_size: NA
cdr3_length: 16

cdr3_nt: TGTGCCACCAGTGATTTGCAAGGGAATTACCTCACAGATACGCAGTATTTT
cdr3_aa: CATSDLQGNYLTDTQYF
v_call: TRBV24-1
j_call: TRBJ2-3
d_call: NA
clone_size: few
cdr3_length: 17

cdr3_nt: TGTGCCAGCAGCGTCGGGACTCGCGAATATGGCTACACCTTC
cdr3_aa: CASSVGTREYGYTF
v_call: TRBV9
j_call: TRBJ1-2
d_call: NA
clone_size: many
cdr3_length: 14

cdr3_nt: TGTGCCAGCAGCGTAGGGACAGGAGGATTCAATGAGCAGTTCTTC
cdr3_aa: CASSVGTGGFNEQFF
v_call: TRBV9
j_call: TRBJ2-1
d_call: TRBD1
clone_size: NA
cdr3_length: 15

cdr3_nt: TGTGCCAGCAGCTTGGGACTAGCGGGCGCGTTCCCGCGAAACATTCAGTACTTC
cdr3_aa: CASSLGLAGAFPRNIQYF
v_call: TRBV7-2
j_call: TRBJ2-4
d_call: TRBD2
clone_size: NA
cdr3_length: 18

cdr3_nt: TGTGCCAGCAGGACCGAATTAGGGGGAATTAACTATGGCTACACTTTC
cdr3_aa: CASRTELGGINYGYTF
v_call: TRBV28
j_call: TRBJ1-2
d_call: NA
clone_size: NA
cdr3_length: 16

cdr3_nt: TGTGCCAGCATCACCACAGGGTTGGATTCACCCCTCCACTTT
cdr3_aa: CASITTGLDSPLHF
v_call: TRBV6-6
j_call: TRBJ1-6
d_call: NA
clone_size: NA
cdr3_length: 14

cdr3_nt: TGCAGTGCTGACTCGACTGGGGGAAATGAGCAGTTCTTC
cdr3_aa: CSADSTGGNEQFF
v_call: TRBV20-1
j_call: TRBJ2-1
d_call: NA
clone_size: few
cdr3_length: 13

cdr3_nt: TGTGCCAGCAGCCAAGTGCGGGCGGGGGGCTACAATGAGCAGTACTTC
cdr3_aa: CASSQVRAGGYNEQYF
v_call: TRBV3-1
j_call: TRBJ2-5
d_call: TRBD2
clone_size: NA
cdr3_length: 16

cdr3_nt: TGTGCCAGCAGTTTAAGGGCGGATCAGGGCTCCTACGAGCAGTACTTC
cdr3_aa: CASSLRADQGSYEQYF
v_call: TRBV12-3/TRBV12-4
j_call: TRBJ2-7
d_call: NA
clone_size: NA
cdr3_length: 16

cdr3_nt: TGCAGTGCCACCCCCATTGACAGGGGCACAGATACGCAGTATTTT
cdr3_aa: CSATPIDRGTDTQYF
v_call: TRBV20-1
j_call: TRBJ2-3
d_call: TRBD1
clone_size: NA
cdr3_length: 15

cdr3_nt: TGCGCCAGCAGCCAAGATTACGGACAGTATAATTCACCCCTCCACTTT
cdr3_aa: CASSQDYGQYNSPLHF
v_call: TRBV4-1
j_call: TRBJ1-6
d_call: NA
clone_size: NA
cdr3_length: 16

cdr3_nt: TGTGCCAGCGGACCACTCGGCAATGAGCAGTACTTC
cdr3_aa: CASGPLGNEQYF
v_call: TRBV27
j_call: TRBJ2-7
d_call: NA
clone_size: NA
cdr3_length: 12

cdr3_nt: TGTGCCAGCAGCTTTACAGGGCGAAATTCACCCCTCCACTTT
cdr3_aa: CASSFTGRNSPLHF
v_call: TRBV5-5
j_call: TRBJ1-6
d_call: NA
clone_size: NA
cdr3_length: 14

cdr3_nt: TGTGCCAGCAGCTTAGGCCTAAAAAATGAGCAGTTCTTC
cdr3_aa: CASSLGLKNEQFF
v_call: TRBV7-2
j_call: TRBJ2-1
d_call: NA
clone_size: few
cdr3_length: 13

cdr3_nt: TGCGCCAGCAGCTTGGGGGACGAATACAATGAGCAGTTCTTC
cdr3_aa: CASSLGDEYNEQFF
v_call: TRBV5-1
j_call: TRBJ2-1
d_call: NA
clone_size: NA
cdr3_length: 14

cdr3_nt: TGTGCCAGCAGAGCCGGGACAGGGGAAACTGAAGCTTTCTTT
cdr3_aa: CASRAGTGETEAFF
v_call: TRBV28
j_call: TRBJ1-1
d_call: TRBD1
clone_size: NA
cdr3_length: 14

cdr3_nt: TGTGCCAGCAGTTGGGGGCAGTTCACCGGGGAGCTGTTTTTT
cdr3_aa: CASSWGQFTGELFF
v_call: TRBV7-2
j_call: TRBJ2-2
d_call: NA
clone_size: NA
cdr3_length: 14

cdr3_nt: TGTGCCAGCAGCTTAGCCCGGGGCCACATTCAGTACTTC
cdr3_aa: CASSLARGHIQYF
v_call: TRBV7-2
j_call: TRBJ2-4
d_call: NA
clone_size: few
cdr3_length: 13

cdr3_nt: TGTGCCAGCAGCCCCTCAGGGGGCGTGGGGTATGGCTACACCTTC
cdr3_aa: CASSPSGGVGYGYTF
v_call: TRBV7-3
j_call: TRBJ1-2
d_call: TRBD1
clone_size: once
cdr3_length: 15

cdr3_nt: TGTGCCATCAGTATCACGGAGGGGGAATCGGCAGATACGCAGTATTTT
cdr3_aa: CAISITEGESADTQYF
v_call: TRBV10-3
j_call: TRBJ2-3
d_call: NA
clone_size: few
cdr3_length: 16

cdr3_nt: TGCAGTGCTAGGGTCCAGGCAGGATATACAGATACGCAGTATTTT
cdr3_aa: CSARVQAGYTDTQYF
v_call: TRBV20-1
j_call: TRBJ2-3
d_call: NA
clone_size: NA
cdr3_length: 15